This T cell receptor (beta chain) was profiled in a study of blood T cell dynamics during melanoma immunotherapy. Time point: pre-treatment baseline. CDR3 size: 13 residues. In germline, CDR1 is SGHAT, CDR2 FQNNGV. The ends were cut back, 3 bases at V and 5 bases at J, with 9 bases in the middle. Using immunoSEQ multiplex PCR, the repertoire was profiled, and TCRdb retains in-frame clones only, with some absent. This sample yields 15,000 to 20,000 clones, of which approximately 89% are seen a single time; less than 2% belongs to the top ten. This chain uses TRBV11-2 with TRBJ2-3, with TRBD2 as a possible D gene (5 bases). The TCR comes from a human donor with melanoma. The sequences come from blood, collected from a patient treated with checkpoint blockade. Here the CDR3 reads CASSFTGVDTQYF. The CDR3, as DNA: TGTGCCAGCAGCTTTACCGGGGTAGATACGCAGTATTTT.